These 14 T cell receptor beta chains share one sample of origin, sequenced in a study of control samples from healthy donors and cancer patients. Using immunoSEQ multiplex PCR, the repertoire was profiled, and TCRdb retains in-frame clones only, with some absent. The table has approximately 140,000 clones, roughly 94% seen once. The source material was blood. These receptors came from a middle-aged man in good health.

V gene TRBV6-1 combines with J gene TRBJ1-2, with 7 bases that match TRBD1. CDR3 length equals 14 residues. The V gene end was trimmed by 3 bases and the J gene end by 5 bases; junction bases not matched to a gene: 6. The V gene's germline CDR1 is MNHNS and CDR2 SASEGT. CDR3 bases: TGTGCCAGCAGTGAGGCACAGGGGAGTTATGGCTACACCTTC. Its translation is CASSEAQGSYGYTF.

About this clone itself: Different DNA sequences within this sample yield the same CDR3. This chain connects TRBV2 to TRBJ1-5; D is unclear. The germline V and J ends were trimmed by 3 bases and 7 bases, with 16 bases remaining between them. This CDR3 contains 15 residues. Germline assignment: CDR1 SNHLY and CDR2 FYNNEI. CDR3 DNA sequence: TGTGCCAGCAGTGAGGCGACGGGCTTGAAACAGCCCCAGCATTTT. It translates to CASSEATGLKQPQHF.

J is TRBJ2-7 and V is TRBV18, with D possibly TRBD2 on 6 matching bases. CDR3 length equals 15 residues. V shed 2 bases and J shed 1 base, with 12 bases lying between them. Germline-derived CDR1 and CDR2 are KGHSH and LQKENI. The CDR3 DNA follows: TGTGCCAGCTCACCAGGATGGGACTTATCCTACGAGCAGTACTTC. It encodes CASSPGWDLSYEQYF.

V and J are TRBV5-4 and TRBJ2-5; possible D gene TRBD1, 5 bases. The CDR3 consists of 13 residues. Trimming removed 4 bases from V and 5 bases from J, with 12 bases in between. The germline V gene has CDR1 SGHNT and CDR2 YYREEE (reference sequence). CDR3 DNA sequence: TGTGCCAGCAGCAGCCAGGGCCGGGAGACCCAGTACTTC. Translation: CASSSQGRETQYF.

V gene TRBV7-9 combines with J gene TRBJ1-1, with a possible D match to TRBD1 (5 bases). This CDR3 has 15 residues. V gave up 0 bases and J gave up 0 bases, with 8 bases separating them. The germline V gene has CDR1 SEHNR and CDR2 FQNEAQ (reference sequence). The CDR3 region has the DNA TGTGCCAGCAGCTTAGCCTTCAGGGTGAACACTGAAGCTTTCTTT. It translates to CASSLAFRVNTEAFF.

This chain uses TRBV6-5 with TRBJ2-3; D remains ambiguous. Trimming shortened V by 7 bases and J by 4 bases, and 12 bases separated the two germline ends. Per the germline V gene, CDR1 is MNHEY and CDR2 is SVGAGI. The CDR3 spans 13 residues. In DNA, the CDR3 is TGTGCCAGCACATCAAGGCGTCCAGATACGCAGTATTTT. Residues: CASTSRRPDTQYF.

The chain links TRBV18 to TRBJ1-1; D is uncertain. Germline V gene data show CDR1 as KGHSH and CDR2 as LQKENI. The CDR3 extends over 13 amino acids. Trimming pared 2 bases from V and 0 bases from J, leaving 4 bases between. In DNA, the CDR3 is TGTGCCAGCTCACCAATCATGAACACTGAAGCTTTCTTT. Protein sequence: CASSPIMNTEAFF.

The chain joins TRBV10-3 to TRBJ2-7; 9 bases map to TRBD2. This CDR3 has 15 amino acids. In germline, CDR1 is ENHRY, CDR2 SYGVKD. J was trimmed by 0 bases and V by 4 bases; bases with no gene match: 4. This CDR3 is CAISGRGLASYEQYF. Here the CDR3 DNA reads TGTGCCATCAGTGGCAGGGGACTAGCCTCCTACGAGCAGTACTTC.

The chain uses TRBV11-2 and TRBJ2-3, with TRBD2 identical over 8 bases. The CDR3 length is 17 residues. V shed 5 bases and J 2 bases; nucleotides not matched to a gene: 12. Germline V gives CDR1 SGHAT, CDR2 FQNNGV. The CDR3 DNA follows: TGTGCCAGCAGCCCCCTGGGAGCGGGGGCCCTCACAGATACGCAGTATTTT. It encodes CASSPLGAGALTDTQYF. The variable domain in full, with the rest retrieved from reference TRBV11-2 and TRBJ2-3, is EAGVAQSPRYKIIEKRQSVAFWCNPISGHATLYWYQQILGQGPKLLIQFQNNGVVDDSQLPKDRFSAERLKGVDSTLKIQPAKLEDSAVYLCASSPLGAGALTDTQYFGPGTRLTVL.

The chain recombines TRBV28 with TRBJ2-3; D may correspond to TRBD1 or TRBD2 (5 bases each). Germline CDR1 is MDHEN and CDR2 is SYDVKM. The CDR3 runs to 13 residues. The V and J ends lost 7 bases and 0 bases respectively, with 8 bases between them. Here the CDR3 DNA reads TGTGCCAGCACGGGGCTGAGCACAGATACGCAGTATTTT. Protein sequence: CASTGLSTDTQYF.

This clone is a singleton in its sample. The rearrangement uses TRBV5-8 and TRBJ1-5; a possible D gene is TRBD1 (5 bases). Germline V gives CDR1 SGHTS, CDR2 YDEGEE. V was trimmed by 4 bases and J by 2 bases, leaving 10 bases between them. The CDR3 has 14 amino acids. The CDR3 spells CASSPGGRNQPQHF. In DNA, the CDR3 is TGTGCCAGCAGCCCCGGGGGTCGCAATCAGCCCCAGCATTTT. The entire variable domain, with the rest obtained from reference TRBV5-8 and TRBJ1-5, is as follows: EAGVTQSPTHLIKTRGQQATLRCSPISGHTSVYWYQQALGLGLQFLLWYDEGEERNRGNFPPRFSGRQFPNYSSELNVNALELEDSALYLCASSPGGRNQPQHFGDGTRLSIL.

The CDR3 here is CASSPPTGAFGYTF. In nucleotides, the CDR3 is TGCGCCAGCAGCCCCCCGACGGGGGCGTTTGGCTACACCTTC. The J gene is TRBJ1-2, the V gene TRBV5-1; TRBD1 is a possible D gene (6 bases). The CDR3 extends over 14 amino acids. The germline V gene has CDR1 SGHRS and CDR2 YFSETQ. V was shortened by 4 bases and J by 7 bases, with 17 bases between the two germline ends.

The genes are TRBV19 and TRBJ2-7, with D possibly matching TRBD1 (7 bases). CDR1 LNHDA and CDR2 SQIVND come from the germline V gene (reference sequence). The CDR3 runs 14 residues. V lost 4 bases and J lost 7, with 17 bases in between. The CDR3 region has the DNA TGTGCCAGTAGTAAGACAGGGACTTCGGGTGAGCAGTACTTC. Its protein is CASSKTGTSGEQYF.

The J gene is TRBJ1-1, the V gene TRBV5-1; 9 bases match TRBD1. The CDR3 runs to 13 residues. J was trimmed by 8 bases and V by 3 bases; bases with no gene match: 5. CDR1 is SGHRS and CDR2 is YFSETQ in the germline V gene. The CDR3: CASSSRDRDEAFF. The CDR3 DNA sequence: TGCGCCAGCAGCTCTCGGGACAGGGACGAAGCTTTCTTT.